The 11 T cell receptor beta chains below come from one sample, sequenced in a study of regulatory T cells in long-lasting Graves disease. Regarding time point: newly diagnosed GD, antithyroid drugs for less than 3 months. Making the TCR library involved RNA that had been extracted from PBMCs. HTBI primers from iRepertoire and Arm-PCR of CDR3 regions yielded the TCR beta libraries. TCRdb used MiXCR to reprocess the multiplex PCR reads, holding one entry per CDR3 protein. The sample carries about 540,000 distinct CDR3 sequences, about 13% recorded once. Another study also made use of these data, one on T cells in Graves' hyperthyroidism and ophthalmopathy.

The material sequenced was peripheral blood mononuclear cells (PBMCs), taken at new diagnosis, from a patient treated with antithyroid drugs. Every receptor here comes from a man between 25 and 39 years old with Graves disease.

In this sample, this clonotype turned up many times. The chain couples TRBV12-5 to TRBJ1-3, with 7 bases identical to TRBD1. In germline, CDR1 is LGHNT, CDR2 FRNRAP. With V trimmed by 4 bases and J by 8 bases, 14 bases remained unmatched. The length of the CDR3 is 16 residues. The CDR3 region is CASGSDRDRTIDTIYF. The CDR3 DNA is TGTGCTAGTGGTTCAGACCGGGACAGAACCATCGACACCATATATTTT.

Notes on this clonotype: This clone may be a read error of a much larger clone one base away. The chain links TRBV7-2 to TRBJ2-3; D is perhaps TRBD2 (6 bases). TRBJ2-1 matches the DNA end more closely, so the J call is doubtful. The CDR3 contains 17 residues. Germline V gene lookup returns CDR1 SGHTA and CDR2 FQGNSA. The CDR3 reads CASRPGGGGNGCNEQFF. In DNA, the CDR3 is TGTGCCAGCAGGCCAGGAGGTGGGGGGAACGGTTGCAATGAGCAGTTCTTC.

Ten or more counts support this clonotype. This chain connects TRBV5-5 to TRBJ2-5; 9 positions match TRBD1. Germline loops: CDR1 SGHKS, CDR2 YYEKEE (reference sequence). The CDR3 consists of 15 residues. Trimming cost V 4 bases and J 7 bases; bases outside gene matches: 11. CDR3 region: CASSILGQGSGTQYF. The CDR3 DNA sequence: TGTGCCAGCAGCATACTCGGACAGGGGTCGGGGACCCAGTACTTC.

The rearrangement uses TRBV20-1 and TRBJ2-2, with TRBD1 matching 8 bases. Looked up from germline, CDR1 is DFQATT and CDR2 is SNEGSKA (reference sequence). The CDR3 has 15 residues. The V and J ends lost 0 bases and 5 bases, in that order; junction bases with no gene match: 5. This CDR3 is CSARDYNRGTGELFF. The CDR3 nucleotides read TGCAGTGCTAGAGATTACAACAGGGGGACCGGGGAGCTGTTTTTT.

This clonotype was picked up many times. The J gene is TRBJ2-1, the V gene TRBV6-2 or TRBV6-3; 12 nucleotides match TRBD2. This CDR3 has 20 residues. The germline gives CDR1 MNHEY, CDR2 SVGEGT. V shed 2 bases and J 2 bases; nucleotides not matched to a gene: 13. The CDR3 loop reads CASSYVWSSGRAETYNEQFF. The CDR3 DNA reads as TGTGCCAGCAGTTACGTCTGGTCTAGCGGGAGGGCCGAAACCTACAATGAGCAGTTCTTC.

This clonotype was counted a few times. The V call is TRBV5-1, the J call TRBJ2-3; 10 nucleotides align to TRBD2. Trimming at V came to 2 bases and at J to 6 bases, leaving 12 bases not matched to a gene. Germline V gene lookup returns CDR1 SGHRS and CDR2 YFSETQ. The CDR3 loop spans 17 amino acids. In DNA form, the CDR3 reads TGCGCCAGCAGCTTACTAGCGGGGAGTTCCTCGGCGGATACGCAGTATTTT. Translated, it gives CASSLLAGSSSADTQYF.

This clonotype was recorded at least ten times. The gene calls are TRBV20-1 and TRBJ2-7; 12 bases match TRBD2. CDR1 is DFQATT, CDR2 SNEGSKA, per germline (reference sequence). J lost 8 bases, V lost 3 bases, and 8 bases had no gene match. The CDR3 extends over 14 amino acids. The CDR3 loop is CSARTSGRGQQQYF. CDR3 in DNA: TGCAGTGCTAGGACTAGCGGGAGAGGCCAGCAGCAGTACTTC.

The V gene is TRBV7-8, the J gene TRBJ2-5; TRBD2 agrees at 11 bases. Germline V gene data show CDR1 as SGHVS and CDR2 as FQNEAQ. Germline trimming cut 1 base from V and 0 bases from J; bases unmatched to any gene: 7. This CDR3 contains 18 residues. CDR3 sequence reads: CASSLGLAGIVYQETQYF. The CDR3 DNA is TGTGCCAGCAGCTTAGGACTAGCGGGAATCGTATACCAAGAGACCCAGTACTTC.

This clonotype was seen at least ten times. The J gene is TRBJ2-7, the V gene TRBV28; D remains unclear. Germline assignment: CDR1 MDHEN and CDR2 SYDVKM. The CDR3 has 12 residues. The V end lost 6 bases, the J end lost 2 bases, and 8 bases lay between the germline ends. The CDR3 sequence: CASSLLTYEQYF. DNA for the CDR3: TGTGCCAGCAGCTTGCTTACCTACGAGCAGTACTTC.

A word on this clonotype: A single base is all that separates this from a far larger clone, so a read error is likely. The rearrangement uses TRBV7-2 and TRBJ2-7, with D tentatively TRBD2 (6 bases). The CDR3 runs to 14 residues. The V end lost 0 bases, the J end lost 10 bases, and 16 bases lay between the germline ends. Germline CDR1 reads SGHTA; CDR2 reads FQGNSA. The DNA of the CDR3 is TGTGCCAGCAGCTTAGCGCTGACTCGGGGGATCCAGTACTTC. Its protein product is CASSLALTRGIQYF.

With respect to this clonotype: With a far larger clone one base away, a read error is the likely cause. Written as DNA, the CDR3 is TGTGCCAGCAGTTTCGGTAGGGCGCGAGCTAGCACAAATACGCAGTATTTT. The encoded protein is CASSFGRARASTNTQYF. This chain joins TRBV12-3 or TRBV12-4 and TRBJ2-1, with D possibly being TRBD2 (5 bases). The J call may be in error: the DNA end matches TRBJ2-3 better. CDR3 length equals 17 residues.